The 3 T cell receptor beta chains listed next were all sequenced from one sample in a study of Graves' ophthalmopathy and Graves' hyperthyroidism. Using RNA transcripts, the TCR beta CDR3 regions were amplified. Second-round multiplex PCR came after first-round RT-PCR with HTBI primers. TCRdb fed the multiplex PCR reads into MiXCR, producing one record per CDR3 protein. The table records around 520,000 distinct CDR3 sequences, less than 40% of them present only once. The sequenced material came from peripheral blood or thyroid tissue (not recorded which). Receptor source: an adult man with Graves' hyperthyroidism.

The V gene is TRBV5-1, the J gene TRBJ2-5; possibly TRBD1 for D (5 bases). The germline CDR1 and CDR2 sequences are SGHRS and YFSETQ. Trimming pared 4 bases from V and 8 bases from J, leaving 21 bases between. CDR3 length equals 15 residues. The CDR3 loop is CASSPEAGFKRTQYF. CDR3 nucleotide sequence: TGCGCCAGCAGCCCTGAGGCAGGGTTTAAGAGAACCCAGTACTTC.

In its sample, this clonotype was seen many times. The chain recombines TRBV4-1 with TRBJ2-7; 10 bases are a match to TRBD1. The CDR3 covers 14 residues. CDR1 MGHRA and CDR2 YSYEKL come from the germline V gene. J lost 5 bases, V lost 5 bases, and 6 bases had no gene match. CDR3 in amino acids: CASSSRQGANEQYF. The CDR3 DNA sequence: TGCGCCAGCAGCTCCCGACAGGGGGCCAACGAGCAGTACTTC.

The sample holds many counts of this clonotype. The J gene is TRBJ1-5, the V gene TRBV9; TRBD1 might be the D (5 bases). Germline-derived CDR1 and CDR2 are SGDLS and YYNGEE. The CDR3 contains 15 residues. Trimming took off 0 bases at V and 1 base at J, with 8 bases between the two ends. As DNA, the CDR3 is TGTGCCAGCAGCGTAGAAGGGGCCAGCAATCAGCCCCAGCATTTT. It specifies CASSVEGASNQPQHF.